This entry lists 21 T cell receptor beta chains sequenced from one sample in a study of shared clonotypes between healthy human individuals. Produced via immunoSEQ multiplex PCR; TCRdb's table is partial and in-frame only. In the table there are around 1,900,000 clones, roughly 95% of which are singletons. Positive CCR7 selection of CD45RO-negative cells yielded the naive CD8 cells, and terminally differentiated effector memory CD45RA+ cells were excluded. Source material: naive CD8+ T cells from PBMCs. The receptors were sampled from a man aged 18-30 years in good health. Some clones in this sample may be carry-over from other donors' samples.

The chain links TRBV28 to TRBJ1-4, with D possibly matching TRBD1 (5 bases). V lost 5 bases and J lost 8, with 21 bases in between. Looked up from germline, CDR1 is MDHEN and CDR2 is SYDVKM. This CDR3 has 16 amino acids. CDR3 protein: CASSELLDTASEKLFF. CDR3 DNA sequence: TGTGCCAGCAGTGAACTGTTGGACACGGCTTCGGAAAAACTGTTTTTT.

In the case of this clone: Other DNA sequences of this sample code for an identical CDR3. The gene calls are TRBV16 and TRBJ1-1; D is possibly TRBD1 (5 bases). The CDR3 is 11 residues long. CDR1 is KGHSY and CDR2 is FQNENV in the germline V gene. V gave up 3 bases and J gave up 11 bases, with 10 bases separating them. CDR3 nucleotide sequence: TGTGCCAGCAGCCAGGGGGTCCTGGCTTTCTTT. Translated: CASSQGVLAFF. Using reference TRBV16 and TRBJ1-1 for the parts outside the CDR3, the full variable domain is GEEVAQTPKHLVRGEGQKAKLYCAPIKGHSYVFWYQQVLKNEFKFLISFQNENVFDETGMPKERFSAKCLPNSPCSLEIQATKLEDSAVYFCASSQGVLAFFGQGTRLTVV.

CDR3 sequence: CASSTRQGRDEQFF. The CDR3 DNA reads as TGTGCCAGCAGTACAAGACAGGGCCGGGATGAGCAGTTCTTC. This chain connects TRBV28 to TRBJ2-1; 7 bases agree with TRBD1. This CDR3 region has 14 residues. V lost 5 bases and J lost 8; bases outside the gene matches: 9. Germline loops: CDR1 MDHEN, CDR2 SYDVKM.

The genes are TRBV7-9 and TRBJ2-5, with unresolved D. Germline loops: CDR1 SEHNR, CDR2 FQNEAQ (reference sequence). CDR3 length: 14 amino acids. V was shortened by 5 bases and J by 4 bases, with 14 bases between the two germline ends. The CDR3 reads CASSPPTVRETQYF. The CDR3 DNA sequence: TGTGCCAGCAGCCCCCCCACAGTCCGAGAGACCCAGTACTTC.

As concerns this clone: The sample holds other DNA sequences that translate to the same CDR3. The chain uses TRBV28 and TRBJ2-7; 11 bases agree with TRBD2. With 6 bases clipped from V and 3 bases from J, the junction kept 4 bases outside the gene matches. The CDR3 loop spans 14 amino acids. Germline V gene sequence: CDR1 MDHEN, CDR2 SYDVKM. Here the CDR3 reads CASRSGLADYEQYF. In DNA form, the CDR3 reads TGTGCCAGCAGGTCGGGACTAGCGGACTACGAGCAGTACTTC.

The genes are TRBV29-1 and TRBJ2-1; TRBD1 might be the D (5 bases). Germline V gene lookup returns CDR1 SQVTM and CDR2 ANQGSEA. The CDR3 has 14 residues. V was shortened by 4 bases and J by 7 bases, with 17 bases between the two germline ends. The chain's CDR3 is CSVVDQGLWNEQFF. In nucleotides, the CDR3 is TGCAGCGTTGTTGATCAGGGCCTTTGGAATGAGCAGTTCTTC.

This clone was recorded once. The sample carries other DNA sequences with the same CDR3. This chain connects TRBV12-5 to TRBJ2-2; D not certain. The germline V and J ends were trimmed by 5 bases and 2 bases, with 6 bases remaining between them. The CDR3 totals 13 residues. The germline V gene encodes CDR1 LGHNT and CDR2 FRNRAP. CDR3 coding DNA: TGTGCTAGTGGTCTCACAAACACCGGGGAGCTGTTTTTT. This sequence encodes CASGLTNTGELFF.

The CDR3 nucleotides read TGTGCCAGCAGCCCCAATACAGGGGTGAGCACCGGGGAGCTGTTTTTT. Translation: CASSPNTGVSTGELFF. V is TRBV9 and J is TRBJ2-2; 7 nucleotides match TRBD1. Looked up from germline, CDR1 is SGDLS and CDR2 is YYNGEE. J lost 4 bases, V lost 4 bases, and 10 bases had no gene match. The CDR3 contains 16 residues. Full variable domain (rest looked up from reference TRBV9 and TRBJ2-2): DSGVTQTPKHLITATGQRVTLRCSPRSGDLSVYWYQQSLDQGLQFLIQYYNGEERAKGNILERFSAQQFPDLHSELNLSSLELGDSALYFCASSPNTGVSTGELFFGEGSRLTVL.

Notes on this clone: Different DNA sequences within this sample yield the same CDR3. The V and J genes are TRBV4-1 and TRBJ1-1; D perhaps matches TRBD1 (6 bases). Germline V gene sequence: CDR1 MGHRA, CDR2 YSYEKL. V was trimmed by 1 base and J by 0 bases, leaving 9 bases between them. The CDR3 is 15 amino acids. CDR3 nucleotide sequence: TGCGCCAGCAGCCAAGGTAGGGGGATGAACACTGAAGCTTTCTTT. Translated, it gives CASSQGRGMNTEAFF.

The gene calls are TRBV5-1 and TRBJ2-7; 10 nucleotides align to TRBD1. Germline trimming cut 4 bases from V and 4 bases from J; bases unmatched to any gene: 5. Germline V gives CDR1 SGHRS, CDR2 YFSETQ. The CDR3 totals 14 residues. In DNA, the CDR3 is TGCGCCAGCAGCACCTGGGACAGGGGTTACGAGCAGTACTTC. Its protein product is CASSTWDRGYEQYF. The full variable domain, its missing parts supplied by reference TRBV5-1 and TRBJ2-7, is KAGVTQTPRYLIKTRGQQVTLSCSPISGHRSVSWYQQTPGQGLQFLFEYFSETQRNKGNFPGRFSGRQFSNSRSEMNVSTLELGDSALYLCASSTWDRGYEQYFGPGTRLTVT.

Written as DNA, the CDR3 is TGTGCCAGCAGCACAACAAGGGGGGCGCGGGACGAGCAGTACTTC. The encoded protein is CASSTTRGARDEQYF. The V gene is TRBV28, the J gene TRBJ2-7; D might be TRBD1 or TRBD2, each matching 6 bases. This CDR3 is built from 15 residues. Germline CDR1 and CDR2: MDHEN and SYDVKM. The V end lost 6 bases, the J end lost 5 bases, and 20 bases lay between the germline ends.

The chain couples TRBV7-9 to TRBJ1-3; no firm D call. The CDR3 has 15 residues. V was cut by 1 base and J by 2 bases, with 9 bases left in between. The germline V gene encodes CDR1 SEHNR and CDR2 FQNEAQ (reference sequence). This CDR3 reads CASSLGAGTGNTIYF. The CDR3 DNA follows: TGTGCCAGCAGCTTAGGGGCGGGAACTGGAAACACCATATATTTT.

This clone occurred once. V is TRBV21-1 and J is TRBJ1-2; the D call in the table, TRBD1, was not verified against the DNA. TRBV21-1 is a pseudogene locus. This CDR3 region has 12 residues. This CDR3 reads CASQVNPYGYTF. As DNA, the CDR3 is TGTGCCAGCCAGGTGAATCCCTATGGCTACACCTTC.

The chain carries TRBV28 and TRBJ2-3; 14 bases line up with TRBD2. The junction had 10 bases not matched to a gene; V was cut back by 3 bases and J by 5 bases. The CDR3 extends over 18 amino acids. The germline V gene encodes CDR1 MDHEN and CDR2 SYDVKM. The CDR3 nucleotides are TGTGCCAGCAGTTTGGGACTAGCGGGAGAGGGGGCGGAAGATACGCAGTATTTT. Protein product: CASSLGLAGEGAEDTQYF.

The rearrangement joins TRBV5-1 to TRBJ2-1; 11 bases line up with TRBD2. The length of the CDR3 is 19 residues. With 3 bases clipped from V and 5 bases from J, the junction kept 16 bases outside the gene matches. Germline V gene data show CDR1 as SGHRS and CDR2 as YFSETQ. CDR3 protein: CASSSQPGLAELSHNEQFF. The CDR3 nucleotides are TGCGCCAGCAGCTCCCAACCGGGACTAGCGGAATTGTCCCACAATGAGCAGTTCTTC. The full variable domain, its missing parts supplied by reference TRBV5-1 and TRBJ2-1, is KAGVTQTPRYLIKTRGQQVTLSCSPISGHRSVSWYQQTPGQGLQFLFEYFSETQRNKGNFPGRFSGRQFSNSRSEMNVSTLELGDSALYLCASSSQPGLAELSHNEQFFGPGTRLTVL.

The chain recombines TRBV7-8 with TRBJ2-7, with 10 positions matching TRBD2. V gave up 0 bases and J gave up 2 bases; unmatched junction bases: 4. The germline V gene encodes CDR1 SGHVS and CDR2 FQNEAQ. The CDR3 totals 16 residues. This chain's CDR3 is CASSLAGSGRPYEQYF. CDR3 in DNA: TGTGCCAGCAGCTTAGCGGGTAGCGGGAGGCCCTACGAGCAGTACTTC.

The chain carries TRBV11-2 and TRBJ2-2; D gene uncertain. The ends were cut back, 7 bases at V and 8 bases at J, with 8 bases in the middle. This CDR3 comprises 11 residues. Germline CDR1 reads SGHAT; CDR2 reads FQNNGV. In DNA form, the CDR3 reads TGTGCCAGCACCTTCGGAGGGGAGCTGTTTTTT. Translation: CASTFGGELFF.

This chain links TRBV2 with TRBJ2-5; D gene uncertain. Near its end, the DNA agrees better with TRBJ2-7, so the J call may be wrong. The CDR3 sequence is 15 residues long. Germline V gives CDR1 SNHLY, CDR2 FYNNEI. The CDR3 bases are TGTGCCAGCAGTGAAGCGCACCCTAAAGGGCACGAGCAGTACTTC. It encodes CASSEAHPKGHEQYF.

The table lists this clone with a count of one. The V and J genes are TRBV29-1 and TRBJ1-3, with D hard to call. V lost 7 bases and J lost 2, with 9 bases in between. Germline V gene lookup returns CDR1 SQVTM and CDR2 ANQGSEA. The CDR3 sequence is 12 residues long. The CDR3: CSAQVPGNTIYF. CDR3 nucleotides: TGCAGCGCCCAGGTGCCTGGAAACACCATATATTTT.

As concerns this clone: Other DNA sequences in the same sample also yield this CDR3. V gene TRBV27 combines with J gene TRBJ2-6, with D perhaps matching TRBD1 or TRBD2 (6 bases each). Deletions cut 0 bases from V and 4 bases from J, with 10 bases between. The CDR3 runs to 16 residues. Germline values: CDR1 MNHEY, CDR2 SMNVEV (reference sequence). Here the CDR3 reads CASSLSPGAGANVLTF. The DNA for the CDR3 is TGTGCCAGCAGTTTATCACCGGGGGCCGGGGCCAACGTCCTGACTTTC.

The J gene is TRBJ2-7, the V gene TRBV27; weak D call: TRBD1 (5 bases). Germline CDR1 MNHEY, CDR2 SMNVEV (reference sequence). V lost 6 bases and J lost 3, with 15 bases in between. The CDR3 has 14 amino acids. The CDR3 here is CASRPDSVVYEQYF. In DNA, the CDR3 is TGTGCCAGCAGGCCCGACAGTGTTGTCTACGAGCAGTACTTC.